This T cell receptor beta chain was documented in a study of blood T cells in healthy people across ages. Then a second PCR, running about 6 to 12 cycles, was carried out with a sample-barcoded 5' primer and a J-beta primer mix. TCRdb analysed the 5' RACE reads with MiXCR anew, one entry per CDR3 protein. Of approximately 960,000 distinct CDR3 sequences listed, about 27% are singletons. Each donor was a healthy Caucasian individual from Russia, aged roughly 6 to 95. The V end lost 5 bases, the J end lost 1 base, and 11 bases lay between the germline ends. Germline values: CDR1 SGHTA, CDR2 FQGNSA. This CDR3 comprises 14 residues. This clonotype was seen ten or more times. These data also formed part of another study, on T cells of mothers and their children. From that report: Slightly higher but non-significant overlap marked related mother-child pairs versus unrelated pairs.

This clonotype was obtained from a middle-aged woman in good health. The chain recombines TRBV7-2 with TRBJ1-1; D is unresolved. Sequenced input: blood. The CDR3 coding sequence is TGTGCCAGCAGCCCTTCTACAGCGAACACTGAAGCTTTCTTT. Its translation: CASSPSTANTEAFF.